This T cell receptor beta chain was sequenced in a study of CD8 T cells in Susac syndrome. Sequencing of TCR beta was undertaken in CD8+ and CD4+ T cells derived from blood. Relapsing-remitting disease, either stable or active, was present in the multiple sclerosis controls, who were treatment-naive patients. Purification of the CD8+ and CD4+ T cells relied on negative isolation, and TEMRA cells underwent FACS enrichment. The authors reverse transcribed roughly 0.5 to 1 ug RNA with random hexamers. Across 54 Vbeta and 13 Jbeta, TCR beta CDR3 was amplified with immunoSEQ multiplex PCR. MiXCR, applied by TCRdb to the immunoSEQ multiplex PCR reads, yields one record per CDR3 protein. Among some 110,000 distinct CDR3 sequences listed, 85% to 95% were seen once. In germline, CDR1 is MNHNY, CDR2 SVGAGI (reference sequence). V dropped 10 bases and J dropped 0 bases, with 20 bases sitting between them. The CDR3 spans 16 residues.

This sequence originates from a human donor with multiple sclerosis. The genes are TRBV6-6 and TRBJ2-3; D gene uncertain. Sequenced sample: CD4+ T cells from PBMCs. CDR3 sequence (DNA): TGTGCCACCTCCCCTGCTAGGACCTCCAGCACAGATACGCAGTATTTT. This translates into CATSPARTSSTDTQYF.